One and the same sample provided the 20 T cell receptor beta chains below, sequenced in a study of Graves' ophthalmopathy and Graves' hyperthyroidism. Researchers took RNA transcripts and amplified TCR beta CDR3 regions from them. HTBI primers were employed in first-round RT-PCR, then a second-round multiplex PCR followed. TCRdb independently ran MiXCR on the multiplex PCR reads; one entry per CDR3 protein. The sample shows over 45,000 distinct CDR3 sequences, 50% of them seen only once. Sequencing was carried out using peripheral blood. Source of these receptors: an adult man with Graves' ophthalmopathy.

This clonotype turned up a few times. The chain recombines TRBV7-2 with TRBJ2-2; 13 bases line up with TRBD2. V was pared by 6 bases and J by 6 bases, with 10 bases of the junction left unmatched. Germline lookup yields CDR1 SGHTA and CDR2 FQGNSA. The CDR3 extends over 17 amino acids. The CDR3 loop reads CASSSGTSGMDAGELFF. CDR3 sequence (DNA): TGTGCCAGCAGTTCCGGGACTAGCGGGATGGATGCCGGGGAGCTGTTTTTT.

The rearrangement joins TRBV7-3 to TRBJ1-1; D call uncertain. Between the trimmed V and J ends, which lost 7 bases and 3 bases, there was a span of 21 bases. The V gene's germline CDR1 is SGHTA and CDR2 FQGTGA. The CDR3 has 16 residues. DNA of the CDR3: TGTGCCAGCACCGCGACTGGACTAACCTACGACACTGAAGCTTTCTTT. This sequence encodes CASTATGLTYDTEAFF.

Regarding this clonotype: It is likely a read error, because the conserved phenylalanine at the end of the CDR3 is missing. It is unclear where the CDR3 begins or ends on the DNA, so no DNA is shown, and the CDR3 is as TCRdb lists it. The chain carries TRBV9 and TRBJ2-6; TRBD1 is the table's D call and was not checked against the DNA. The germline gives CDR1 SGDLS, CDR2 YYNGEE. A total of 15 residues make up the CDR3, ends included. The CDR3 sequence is CASSADRAGANVLVL.

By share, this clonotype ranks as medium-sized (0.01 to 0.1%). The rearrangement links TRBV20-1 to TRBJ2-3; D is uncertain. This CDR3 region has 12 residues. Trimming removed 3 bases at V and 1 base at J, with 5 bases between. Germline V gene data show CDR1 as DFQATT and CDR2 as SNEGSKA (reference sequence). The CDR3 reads CSASQGTDTQYF. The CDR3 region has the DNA TGCAGTGCTAGTCAGGGCACAGATACGCAGTATTTT.

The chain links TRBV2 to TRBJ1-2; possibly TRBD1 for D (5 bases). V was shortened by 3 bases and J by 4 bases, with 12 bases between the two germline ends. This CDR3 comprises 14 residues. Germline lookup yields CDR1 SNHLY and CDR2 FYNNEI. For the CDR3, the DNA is TGTGCCAGCAGTGATCGGGGGGATTTCTATGGCTACACCTTC. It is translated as CASSDRGDFYGYTF. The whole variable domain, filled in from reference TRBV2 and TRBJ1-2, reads EPEVTQTPSHQVTQMGQEVILRCVPISNHLYFYWYRQILGQKVEFLVSFYNNEISEKSEIFDDQFSVERPDGSNFTLKIRSTKLEDSAMYFCASSDRGDFYGYTFGSGTRLTVV.

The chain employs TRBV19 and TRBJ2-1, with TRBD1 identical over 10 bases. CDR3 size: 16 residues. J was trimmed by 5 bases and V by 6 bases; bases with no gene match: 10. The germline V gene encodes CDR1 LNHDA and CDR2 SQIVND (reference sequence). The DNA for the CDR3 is TGTGCCAGTAGCCAGAGATCCGGGACAGGGGACAATGAGCAGTTCTTC. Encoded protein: CASSQRSGTGDNEQFF.

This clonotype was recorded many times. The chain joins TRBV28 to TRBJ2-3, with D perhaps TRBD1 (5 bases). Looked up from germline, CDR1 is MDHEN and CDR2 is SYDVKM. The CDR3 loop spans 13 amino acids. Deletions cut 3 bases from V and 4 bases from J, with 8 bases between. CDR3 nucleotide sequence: TGTGCCAGCAGTTTTCAGGGTCCAGATACGCAGTATTTT. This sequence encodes CASSFQGPDTQYF.

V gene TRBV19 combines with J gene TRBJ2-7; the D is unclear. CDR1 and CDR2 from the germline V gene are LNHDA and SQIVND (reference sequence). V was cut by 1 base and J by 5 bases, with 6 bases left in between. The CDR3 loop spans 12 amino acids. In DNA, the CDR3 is TGTGCCAGTAGTATAGTCGGTGACGAGCAGTACTTC. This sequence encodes CASSIVGDEQYF.

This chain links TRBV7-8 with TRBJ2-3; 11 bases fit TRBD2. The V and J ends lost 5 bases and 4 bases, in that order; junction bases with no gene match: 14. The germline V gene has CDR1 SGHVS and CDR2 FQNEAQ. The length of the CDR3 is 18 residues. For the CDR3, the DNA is TGTGCCAGCAGCATTCTAGCGGGGGGACCCTCGAGAGCAGATACGCAGTATTTT. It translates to CASSILAGGPSRADTQYF.

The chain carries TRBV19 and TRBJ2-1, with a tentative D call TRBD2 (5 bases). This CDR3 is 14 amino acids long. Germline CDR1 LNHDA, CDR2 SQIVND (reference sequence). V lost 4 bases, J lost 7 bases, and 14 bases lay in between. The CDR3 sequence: CASSKPGEGNEQFF. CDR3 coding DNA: TGTGCCAGTAGTAAACCCGGCGAGGGTAATGAGCAGTTCTTC.

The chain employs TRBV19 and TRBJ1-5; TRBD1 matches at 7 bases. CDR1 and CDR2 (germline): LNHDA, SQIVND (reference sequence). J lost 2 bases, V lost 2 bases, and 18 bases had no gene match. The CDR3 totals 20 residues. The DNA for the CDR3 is TGTGCCAGTAGTATACGTTCTGGAGGGACAGCCCCAGGTGGCAATCAGCCCCAGCATTTT. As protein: CASSIRSGGTAPGGNQPQHF.

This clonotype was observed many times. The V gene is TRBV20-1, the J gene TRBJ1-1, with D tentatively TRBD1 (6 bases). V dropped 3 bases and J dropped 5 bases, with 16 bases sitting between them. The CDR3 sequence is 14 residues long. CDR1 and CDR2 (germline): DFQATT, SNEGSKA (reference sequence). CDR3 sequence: CSASTQGPGTEAFF. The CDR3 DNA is TGCAGTGCTAGCACGCAGGGGCCGGGGACTGAAGCTTTCTTT.

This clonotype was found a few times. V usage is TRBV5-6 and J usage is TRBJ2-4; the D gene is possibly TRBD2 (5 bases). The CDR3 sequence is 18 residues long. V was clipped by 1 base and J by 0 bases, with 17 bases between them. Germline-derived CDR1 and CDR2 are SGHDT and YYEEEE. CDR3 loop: CASSLRGTGWIAKNIQYF. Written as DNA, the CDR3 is TGTGCCAGCAGCTTGCGGGGAACCGGTTGGATAGCCAAAAACATTCAGTACTTC.

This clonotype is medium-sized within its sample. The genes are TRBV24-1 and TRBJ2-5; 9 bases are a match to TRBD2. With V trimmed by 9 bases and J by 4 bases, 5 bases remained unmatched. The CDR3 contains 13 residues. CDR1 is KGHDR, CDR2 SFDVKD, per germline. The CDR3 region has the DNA TGTGCCACCCAGGCTAGCGGGATAGAGACCCAGTACTTC. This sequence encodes CATQASGIETQYF.

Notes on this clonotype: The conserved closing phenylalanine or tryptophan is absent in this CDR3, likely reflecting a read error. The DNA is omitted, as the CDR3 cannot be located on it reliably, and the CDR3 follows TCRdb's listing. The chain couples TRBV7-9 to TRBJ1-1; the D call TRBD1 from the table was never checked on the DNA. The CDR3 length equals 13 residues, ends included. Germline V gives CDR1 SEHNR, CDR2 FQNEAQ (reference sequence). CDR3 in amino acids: CASSRQPNTEAFL.

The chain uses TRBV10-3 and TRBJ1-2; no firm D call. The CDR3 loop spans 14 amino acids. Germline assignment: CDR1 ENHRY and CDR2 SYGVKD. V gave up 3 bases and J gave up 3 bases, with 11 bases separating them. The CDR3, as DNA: TGTGCCATCAGTGATTCCAACACTTACTATGGCTACACCTTC. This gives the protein CAISDSNTYYGYTF.

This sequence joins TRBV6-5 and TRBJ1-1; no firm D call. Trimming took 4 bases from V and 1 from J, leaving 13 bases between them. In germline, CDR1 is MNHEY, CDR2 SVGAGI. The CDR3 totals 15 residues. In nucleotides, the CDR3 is TGTGCCAGCAGTTCCTCGAAACAGCCGAACACTGAAGCTTTCTTT. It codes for CASSSSKQPNTEAFF.

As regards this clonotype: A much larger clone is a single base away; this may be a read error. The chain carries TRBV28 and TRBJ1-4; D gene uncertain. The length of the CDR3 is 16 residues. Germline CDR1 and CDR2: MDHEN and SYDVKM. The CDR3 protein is CASSLPYSTTNEKRFF. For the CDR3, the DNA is TGTGCCAGCAGTTTACCTTACAGTACAACTAATGAAAAACGGTTTTTT.

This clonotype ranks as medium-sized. In nucleotides, the CDR3 is TGCAGTGCTAGGGACAGGATGAACACTGAAGCTTTCTTT. Protein sequence: CSARDRMNTEAFF. The rearrangement uses TRBV20-1 and TRBJ1-1; TRBD1 matches at 7 bases. Germline-derived CDR1 and CDR2 are DFQATT and SNEGSKA (reference sequence). The ends lost 3 bases at V and 0 bases at J; junction bases unmatched: 1. The CDR3 extends over 13 amino acids.

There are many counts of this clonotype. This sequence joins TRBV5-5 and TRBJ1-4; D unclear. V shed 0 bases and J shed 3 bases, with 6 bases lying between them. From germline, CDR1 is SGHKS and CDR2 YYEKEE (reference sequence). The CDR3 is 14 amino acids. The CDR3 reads CASSLAGSNEKLFF. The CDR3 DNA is TGTGCCAGCAGCTTGGCTGGGTCTAATGAAAAACTGTTTTTT.